The rows below give T cell receptor beta chains drawn from one sample of a study of CD8 T cells in ankylosing spondylitis. MiXCR was run by TCRdb on the 5' RACE reads, yielding one entry per CDR3 protein. Among around 230,000 distinct CDR3 sequences listed, roughly 8.2% were seen once. Sequencing was done on a sample of blood, either unsorted or a sorted T cell fraction (not recorded which). Every receptor here comes from a female donor with ankylosing spondylitis or in good health (not recorded which). The CDR3 runs from the conserved cysteine through the conserved F or W. Each record gives: CDR3 protein, CDR3 DNA, D gene, J gene, V gene, clone size. The D gene is left open where the match is weak. Size values are once, few and many counts, or a class for expanded clones, and some rows have none.

cdr3_aa: CASSLTGGDEQYF
cdr3_nt: TGTGCCAGCAGTTTAACAGGGGGCGACGAGCAGTACTTC
d_call: TRBD1
j_call: TRBJ2-7
v_call: TRBV27
clone_size: many

cdr3_aa: CSARVAGAANTGELFF
cdr3_nt: TGCAGTGCTAGAGTAGCGGGAGCCGCGAACACCGGGGAGCTGTTTTTT
d_call: TRBD2
j_call: TRBJ2-2
v_call: TRBV20-1
clone_size: many

cdr3_aa: CASSFQGGRTEAFF
cdr3_nt: TGTGCCAGCAGTTTCCAGGGAGGGAGGACTGAAGCTTTCTTT
d_call: NA
j_call: TRBJ1-1
v_call: TRBV12-3/TRBV12-4
clone_size: many

cdr3_aa: CASSPKVGSSSYNEQFF
cdr3_nt: TGTGCCAGTAGTCCCAAGGTGGGCTCAAGCTCCTACAATGAGCAGTTCTTC
d_call: NA
j_call: TRBJ2-1
v_call: TRBV19
clone_size: few

cdr3_aa: CSVEAANRETQYF
cdr3_nt: TGCAGCGTTGAGGCAGCCAATCGGGAGACCCAGTACTTC
d_call: NA
j_call: TRBJ2-5
v_call: TRBV29-1
clone_size: many

cdr3_aa: CSVESTYEQYF
cdr3_nt: TGCAGCGTTGAGTCTACCTACGAGCAGTACTTC
d_call: NA
j_call: TRBJ2-7
v_call: TRBV29-1
clone_size: many

cdr3_aa: CASSSGGGTEQFF
cdr3_nt: TGTGCCAGCAGCTCCGGCGGAGGGACTGAGCAGTTCTTC
d_call: NA
j_call: TRBJ2-1
v_call: TRBV5-8
clone_size: many

cdr3_aa: CATSRRNRGDYGYTF
cdr3_nt: TGTGCCACCAGCAGACGGAATAGGGGAGACTATGGCTACACCTTC
d_call: NA
j_call: TRBJ1-2
v_call: TRBV15
clone_size: many

cdr3_aa: CASTLVGAGTEAFF
cdr3_nt: TGTGCCAGCACCTTGGTCGGGGCTGGCACTGAAGCTTTCTTT
d_call: NA
j_call: TRBJ1-1
v_call: TRBV7-2
clone_size: many

cdr3_aa: CASSLTREGYNEQFF
cdr3_nt: TGTGCCAGCAGCTTAACGCGGGAGGGTTACAATGAGCAGTTCTTC
d_call: TRBD2
j_call: TRBJ2-1
v_call: TRBV7-3
clone_size: few

cdr3_aa: CASSSTPVTGDEQFF
cdr3_nt: TGTGCCAGCAGCTCTACCCCTGTGACAGGGGATGAGCAGTTCTTC
d_call: TRBD1
j_call: TRBJ2-1
v_call: TRBV11-1
clone_size: few

cdr3_aa: CASRSTGRGANVLTF
cdr3_nt: TGTGCCAGCAGATCGACAGGGCGGGGGGCCAACGTCCTGACTTTC
d_call: TRBD1
j_call: TRBJ2-6
v_call: TRBV11-2
clone_size: many

cdr3_aa: CASSESQPYNEQFF
cdr3_nt: TGCGCCAGCAGTGAGTCGCAACCCTACAATGAGCAGTTCTTC
d_call: NA
j_call: TRBJ2-1
v_call: TRBV10-2
clone_size: few

cdr3_aa: CASSLQGIGAFF
cdr3_nt: TGTGCCAGCAGCTTACAGGGTATTGGAGCTTTCTTT
d_call: NA
j_call: TRBJ1-1
v_call: TRBV7-9
clone_size: many

cdr3_aa: CAISSGTSPYVKETQYF
cdr3_nt: TGTGCCATCAGCTCCGGGACTAGCCCCTACGTGAAAGAGACCCAGTACTTC
d_call: TRBD2
j_call: TRBJ2-5
v_call: TRBV10-3
clone_size: few

cdr3_aa: CASSLTPGGPNEQFF
cdr3_nt: TGTGCCAGCAGCCTAACTCCGGGAGGGCCGAATGAGCAGTTCTTC
d_call: TRBD2
j_call: TRBJ2-1
v_call: TRBV11-1
clone_size: NA

cdr3_aa: CSALGGQGAETQYF
cdr3_nt: TGCAGCGCCCTGGGGGGACAGGGGGCAGAGACCCAGTACTTC
d_call: TRBD1
j_call: TRBJ2-5
v_call: TRBV29-1
clone_size: many

cdr3_aa: CSVESGGFSGNTIYF
cdr3_nt: TGCAGCGTTGAGTCAGGGGGTTTCTCTGGAAACACCATATATTTT
d_call: TRBD1
j_call: TRBJ1-3
v_call: TRBV29-1
clone_size: many

cdr3_aa: CSVEGQPNEQFF
cdr3_nt: TGCAGCGTTGAAGGGCAGCCCAATGAGCAGTTCTTC
d_call: NA
j_call: TRBJ2-1
v_call: TRBV29-1
clone_size: many